This section outlines one T cell receptor beta chain sequence together with its context. This specimen belongs to a study of T cell responses to AZD1222 COVID-19 vaccine. Some clones are missing from TCRdb's copy, which holds only in-frame ones; the method was immunoSEQ multiplex PCR. The sample consists of around 130,000 clones, 86% of them appearing once. The CDR3 extends over 15 amino acids. The germline V gene encodes CDR1 SQVTM and CDR2 ANQGSEA. The V segment lost 6 bases and the J segment 0 bases; nucleotides outside the gene matches: 7. The clonotype originates from an adult in good health. V and J are TRBV29-1 and TRBJ2-1; TRBD2 matches at 8 bases. The sequencing here drew on peripheral blood, taken on day 0 of AZD1222 vaccination. CDR3 loop: CSVRGSGSSYNEQFF. The CDR3 nucleotides read TGCAGCGTCCGCGGAAGCGGGAGCTCCTACAATGAGCAGTTCTTC.